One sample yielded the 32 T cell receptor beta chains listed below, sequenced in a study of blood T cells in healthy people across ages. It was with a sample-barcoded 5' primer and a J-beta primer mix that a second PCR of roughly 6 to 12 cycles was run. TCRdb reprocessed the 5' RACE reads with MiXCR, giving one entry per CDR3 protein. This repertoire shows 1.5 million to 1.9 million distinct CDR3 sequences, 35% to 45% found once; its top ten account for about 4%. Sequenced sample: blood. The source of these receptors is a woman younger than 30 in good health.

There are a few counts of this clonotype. CDR3 residues: CASSVLGGTVDSGANVLTF. CDR3 sequence (DNA): TGCGCCAGCAGTGTCCTGGGCGGGACAGTAGACTCTGGGGCCAACGTCCTGACTTTC. V usage is TRBV10-2 and J usage is TRBJ2-6; perhaps TRBD1 as D (7 bases). The V end lost 4 bases, the J end lost 0 bases, and 19 bases lay between the germline ends. Germline CDR1 reads WSHSY; CDR2 reads SAAADI. This CDR3 region has 19 residues.

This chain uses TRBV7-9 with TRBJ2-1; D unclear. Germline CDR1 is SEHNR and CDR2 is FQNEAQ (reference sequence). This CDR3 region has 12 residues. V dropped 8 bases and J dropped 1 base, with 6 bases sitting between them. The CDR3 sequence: CASFTSYNEQFF. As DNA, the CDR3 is TGTGCCAGCTTTACTTCCTACAATGAGCAGTTCTTC.

The DNA for the CDR3 is TGTGCCAGCAGCTTAGGACCAAAAGGGCAAGAGACCCAGTACTTC. Translated, it gives CASSLGPKGQETQYF. The chain is built from TRBV7-2 and TRBJ2-5; D ambiguous. From germline, CDR1 is SGHTA and CDR2 FQGNSA. V lost 1 base and J 2 bases, leaving 11 bases between the germline ends. CDR3 length: 15 residues.

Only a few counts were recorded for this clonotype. Written as DNA, the CDR3 is TGTGCCAGCAGCTTAGAAGTCTTCAGCTATGGCTACACCTTC. It specifies CASSLEVFSYGYTF. The J gene is TRBJ1-2, the V gene TRBV7-2, with D uncertain. The CDR3 runs to 14 residues. Germline V CDR1 and CDR2: SGHTA, FQGNSA. Trimming took off 1 base at V and 4 bases at J, with 10 bases between the two ends.

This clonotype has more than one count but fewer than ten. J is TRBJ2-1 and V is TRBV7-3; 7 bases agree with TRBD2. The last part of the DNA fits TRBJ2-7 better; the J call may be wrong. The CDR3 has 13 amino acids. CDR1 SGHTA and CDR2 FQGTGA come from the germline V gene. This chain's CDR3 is CASGSGTYNEQYF. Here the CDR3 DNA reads TGTGCCAGTGGGAGCGGGACCTACAATGAGCAGTACTTC.

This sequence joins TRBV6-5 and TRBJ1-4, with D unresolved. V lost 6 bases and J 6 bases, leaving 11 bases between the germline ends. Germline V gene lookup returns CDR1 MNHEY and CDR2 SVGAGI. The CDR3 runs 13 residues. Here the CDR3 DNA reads TGTGCCAGCAGACCCACCTGGGATGAAAAACTGTTTTTT. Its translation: CASRPTWDEKLFF.

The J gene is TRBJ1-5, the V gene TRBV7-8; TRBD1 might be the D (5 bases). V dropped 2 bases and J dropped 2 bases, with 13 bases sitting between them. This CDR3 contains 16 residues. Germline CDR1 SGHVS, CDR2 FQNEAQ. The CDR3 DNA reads TGTGCCAGCAGCTTAAATCAGGGCTTGGGCAATCAGCCCCAGCATTTT. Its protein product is CASSLNQGLGNQPQHF.

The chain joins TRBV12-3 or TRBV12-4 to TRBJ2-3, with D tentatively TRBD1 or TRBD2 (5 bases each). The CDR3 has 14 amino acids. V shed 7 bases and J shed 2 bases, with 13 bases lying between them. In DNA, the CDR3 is TGTGCCAGCACCTCCGGGGCCGTCACAGATACGCAGTATTTT. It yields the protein CASTSGAVTDTQYF.

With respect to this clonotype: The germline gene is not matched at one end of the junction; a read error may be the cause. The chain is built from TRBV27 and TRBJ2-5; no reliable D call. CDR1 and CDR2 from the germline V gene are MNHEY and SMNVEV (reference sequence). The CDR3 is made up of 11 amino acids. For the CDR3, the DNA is TGTACCAGCAGTTTATATGGGACCCAGTACTTC. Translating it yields CTSSLYGTQYF.

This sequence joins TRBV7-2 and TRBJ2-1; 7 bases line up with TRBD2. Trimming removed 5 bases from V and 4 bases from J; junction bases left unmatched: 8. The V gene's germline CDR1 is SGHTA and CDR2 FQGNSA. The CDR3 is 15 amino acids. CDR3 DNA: TGTGCCAGCAGCGGGAGGGCCCTCGGGTACAATGAGCAGTTCTTC. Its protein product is CASSGRALGYNEQFF.

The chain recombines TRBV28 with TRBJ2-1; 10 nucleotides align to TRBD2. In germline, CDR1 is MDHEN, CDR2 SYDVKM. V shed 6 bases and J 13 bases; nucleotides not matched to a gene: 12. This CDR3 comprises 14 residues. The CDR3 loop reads CASRASGGQETQFF. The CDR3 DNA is TGTGCCAGCAGGGCTAGCGGGGGCCAAGAGACCCAGTTCTTC. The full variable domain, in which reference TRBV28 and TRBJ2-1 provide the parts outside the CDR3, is DVKVTQSSRYLVKRTGEKVFLECVQDMDHENMFWYRQDPGLGLRLIYFSYDVKMKEKGDIPEGYSVSREKKERFSLILESASTNQTSMYLCASRASGGQETQFFGPGTRLTVL.

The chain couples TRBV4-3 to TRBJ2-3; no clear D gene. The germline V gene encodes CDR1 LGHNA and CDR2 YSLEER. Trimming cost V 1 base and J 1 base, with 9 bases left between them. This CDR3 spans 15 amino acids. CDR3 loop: CASSQGIVGTDTQYF. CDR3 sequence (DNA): TGCGCCAGCAGCCAAGGAATTGTTGGCACAGATACGCAGTATTTT.

The DNA for the CDR3 is TGTGCCACCAGGGACAGTGGGGTGATTGACAATGAGCAGTTCTTC. This translates into CATRDSGVIDNEQFF. This chain connects TRBV10-3 to TRBJ2-1; 7 bases are a match to TRBD1. Per the germline V gene, CDR1 is ENHRY and CDR2 is SYGVKD. After removal of 10 bases from V and 5 bases from J, the junction contained 14 bases not matched to a gene. This CDR3 has 15 residues.

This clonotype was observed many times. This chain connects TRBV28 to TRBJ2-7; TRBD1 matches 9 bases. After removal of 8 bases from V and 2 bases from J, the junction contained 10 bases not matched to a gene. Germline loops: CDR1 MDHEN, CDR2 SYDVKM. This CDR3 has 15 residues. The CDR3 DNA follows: TGTGCCAGCGGACAACAGGGGGCCTTTCCCTACGAGCAGTACTTC. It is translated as CASGQQGAFPYEQYF.

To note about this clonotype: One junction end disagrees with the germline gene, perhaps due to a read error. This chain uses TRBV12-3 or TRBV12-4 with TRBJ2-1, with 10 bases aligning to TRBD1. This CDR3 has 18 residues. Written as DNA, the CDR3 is TGTGCCAGCAGGGCCGGGACAGGGGCTCTTTACTCCTACAATGAGCGGTTCTTC. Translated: CASRAGTGALYSYNERFF.

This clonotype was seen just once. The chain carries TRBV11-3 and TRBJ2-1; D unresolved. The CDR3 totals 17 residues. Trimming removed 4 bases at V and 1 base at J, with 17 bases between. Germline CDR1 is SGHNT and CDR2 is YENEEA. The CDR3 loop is CASSSSTGERSYNEQFF. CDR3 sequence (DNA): TGTGCCAGCAGCTCTTCGACTGGTGAACGATCCTACAATGAGCAGTTCTTC.

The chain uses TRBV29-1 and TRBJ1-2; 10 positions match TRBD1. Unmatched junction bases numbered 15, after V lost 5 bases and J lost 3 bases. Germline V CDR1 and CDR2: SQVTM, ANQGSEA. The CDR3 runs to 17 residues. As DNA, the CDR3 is TGCAGCGTTTACACTCTCGGGACAGGGGTAATACACTATGGCTACACCTTC. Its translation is CSVYTLGTGVIHYGYTF. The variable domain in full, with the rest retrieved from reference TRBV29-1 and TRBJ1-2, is SAVISQKPSRDICQRGTSLTIQCQVDSQVTMMFWYRQQPGQSLTLIATANQGSEATYESGFVIDKFPISRPNLTFSTLTVSNMSPEDSSIYLCSVYTLGTGVIHYGYTFGSGTRLTVV.

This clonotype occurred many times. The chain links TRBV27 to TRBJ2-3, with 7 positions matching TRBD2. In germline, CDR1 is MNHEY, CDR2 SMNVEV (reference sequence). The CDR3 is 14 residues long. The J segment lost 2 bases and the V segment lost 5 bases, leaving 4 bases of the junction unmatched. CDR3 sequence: CASSRAGSTDTQYF. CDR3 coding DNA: TGTGCCAGCAGTCGAGCGGGATCCACAGATACGCAGTATTTT.

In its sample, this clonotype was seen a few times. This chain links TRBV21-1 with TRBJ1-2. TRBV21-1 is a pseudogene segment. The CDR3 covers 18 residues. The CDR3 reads CASSKGARTGGLYYGYTF. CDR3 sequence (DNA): TGTGCCAGCAGCAAAGGGGCCCGGACGGGAGGGCTATACTATGGCTACACCTTC.

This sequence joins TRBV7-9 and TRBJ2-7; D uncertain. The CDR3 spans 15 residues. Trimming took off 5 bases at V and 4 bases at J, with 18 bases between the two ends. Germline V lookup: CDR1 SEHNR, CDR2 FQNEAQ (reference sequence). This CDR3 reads CASSPPPGSSYEQYF. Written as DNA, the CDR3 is TGTGCCAGCAGCCCCCCCCCTGGGTCATCTTACGAGCAGTACTTC.

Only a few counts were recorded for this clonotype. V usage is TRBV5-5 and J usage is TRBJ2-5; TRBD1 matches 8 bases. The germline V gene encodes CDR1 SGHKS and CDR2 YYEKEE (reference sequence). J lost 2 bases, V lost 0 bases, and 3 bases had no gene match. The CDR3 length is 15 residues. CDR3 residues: CASSLDRDRQETQYF. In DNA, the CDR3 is TGTGCCAGCAGCTTGGACCGGGACAGGCAAGAGACCCAGTACTTC.

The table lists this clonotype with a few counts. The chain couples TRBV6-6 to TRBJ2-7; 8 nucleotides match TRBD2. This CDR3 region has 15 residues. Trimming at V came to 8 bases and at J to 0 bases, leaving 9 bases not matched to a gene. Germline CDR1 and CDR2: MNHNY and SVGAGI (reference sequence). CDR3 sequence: CASDRGRLPSYEQYF. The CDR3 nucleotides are TGTGCCAGCGATCGCGGGAGGCTGCCCTCCTACGAGCAGTACTTC.

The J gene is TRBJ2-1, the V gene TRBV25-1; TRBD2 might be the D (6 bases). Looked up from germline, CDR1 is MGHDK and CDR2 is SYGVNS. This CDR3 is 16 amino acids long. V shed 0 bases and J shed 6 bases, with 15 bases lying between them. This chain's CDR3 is CASSEYKGLASNEQFF. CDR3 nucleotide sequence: TGTGCCAGCAGTGAATATAAAGGTCTAGCGAGCAATGAGCAGTTCTTC.

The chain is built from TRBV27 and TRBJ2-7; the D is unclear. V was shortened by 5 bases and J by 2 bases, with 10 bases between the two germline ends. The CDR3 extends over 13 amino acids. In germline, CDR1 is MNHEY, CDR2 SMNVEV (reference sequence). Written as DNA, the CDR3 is TGTGCCAGCAGTCTTTTCGGAGCCTACGAGCAGTACTTC. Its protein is CASSLFGAYEQYF.

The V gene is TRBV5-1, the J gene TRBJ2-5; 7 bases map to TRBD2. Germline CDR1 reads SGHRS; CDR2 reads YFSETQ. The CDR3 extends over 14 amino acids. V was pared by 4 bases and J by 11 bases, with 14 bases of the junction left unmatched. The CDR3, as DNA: TGCGCCAGCAGCGTGACACTCACGACGCGGGAGCAGTACTTC. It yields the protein CASSVTLTTREQYF.

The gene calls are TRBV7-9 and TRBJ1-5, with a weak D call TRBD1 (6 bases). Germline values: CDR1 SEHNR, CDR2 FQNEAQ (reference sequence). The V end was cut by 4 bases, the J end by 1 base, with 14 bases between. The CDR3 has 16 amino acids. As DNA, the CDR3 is TGTGCCAGCAGCTCGGGGGGCAGAAGGAGCAATCAGCCCCAGCATTTT. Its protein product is CASSSGGRRSNQPQHF.

The CDR3 coding sequence is TGTGCCACCTCTCCAATACAGGGCGCCGCCATATATTTT. It specifies CATSPIQGAAIYF. The chain combines TRBV6-1 with TRBJ1-3; weak D call: TRBD1 (6 bases). Germline V gene data show CDR1 as MNHNS and CDR2 as SASEGT. Trimming took 10 bases from V and 11 from J, leaving 21 bases between them. This CDR3 has 13 residues.

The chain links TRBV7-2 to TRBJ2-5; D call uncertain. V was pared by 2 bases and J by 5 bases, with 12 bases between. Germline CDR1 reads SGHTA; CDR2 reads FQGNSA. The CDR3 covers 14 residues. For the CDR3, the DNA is TGTGCCAGCAGCTTACTGGGCTTCCGGGAGACCCAGTACTTC. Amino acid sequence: CASSLLGFRETQYF.

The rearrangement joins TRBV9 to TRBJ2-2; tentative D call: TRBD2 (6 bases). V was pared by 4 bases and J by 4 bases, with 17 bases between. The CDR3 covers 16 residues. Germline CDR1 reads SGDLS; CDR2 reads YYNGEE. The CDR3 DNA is TGTGCCAGCAGCCACACTGGGGGGATGGGCACCGGGGAGCTGTTTTTT. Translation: CASSHTGGMGTGELFF.

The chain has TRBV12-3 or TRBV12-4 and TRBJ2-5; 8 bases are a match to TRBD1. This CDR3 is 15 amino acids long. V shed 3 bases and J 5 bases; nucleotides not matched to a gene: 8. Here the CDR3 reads CASSFGQGRFETQYF. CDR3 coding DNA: TGTGCCAGCAGTTTCGGACAGGGCAGATTCGAGACCCAGTACTTC.

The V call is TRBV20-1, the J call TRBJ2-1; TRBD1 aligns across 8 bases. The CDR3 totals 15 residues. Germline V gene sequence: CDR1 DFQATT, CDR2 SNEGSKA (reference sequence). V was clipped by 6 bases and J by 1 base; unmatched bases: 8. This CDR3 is CSAEGWTGSYNEQFF. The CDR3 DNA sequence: TGCAGTGCCGAGGGGTGGACAGGGTCCTACAATGAGCAGTTCTTC.

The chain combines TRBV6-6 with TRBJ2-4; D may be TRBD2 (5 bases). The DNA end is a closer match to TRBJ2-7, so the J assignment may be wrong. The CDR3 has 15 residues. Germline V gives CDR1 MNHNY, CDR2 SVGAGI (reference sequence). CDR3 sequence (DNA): TGTGCCAGCAGTGCGGGTCACGCGATTCTCTACGAGCAGTACTTC. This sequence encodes CASSAGHAILYEQYF.